Given below is one TCR beta chain in context. The data originate from a study of T cell responses to AZD1222 COVID-19 vaccine. V was cut by 0 bases and J by 1 base, with 11 bases left in between. Germline loops: CDR1 SQVTM, CDR2 ANQGSEA. This CDR3 is 15 amino acids long. Assay: immunoSEQ multiplex PCR; the TCRdb copy retains only in-frame clones and omits some. The profile shows 180,000 or so clones, around 94% of them singletons. The receptor's source is an adult in good health. This specimen consisted of peripheral blood, obtained on day 0 of AZD1222 vaccination. The chain carries TRBV29-1 and TRBJ2-3, with D maybe TRBD1 (5 bases). CDR3 bases: TGCAGCGTTGAAGATCGAGACAGAGGCACAGATACGCAGTATTTT. It translates to CSVEDRDRGTDTQYF.